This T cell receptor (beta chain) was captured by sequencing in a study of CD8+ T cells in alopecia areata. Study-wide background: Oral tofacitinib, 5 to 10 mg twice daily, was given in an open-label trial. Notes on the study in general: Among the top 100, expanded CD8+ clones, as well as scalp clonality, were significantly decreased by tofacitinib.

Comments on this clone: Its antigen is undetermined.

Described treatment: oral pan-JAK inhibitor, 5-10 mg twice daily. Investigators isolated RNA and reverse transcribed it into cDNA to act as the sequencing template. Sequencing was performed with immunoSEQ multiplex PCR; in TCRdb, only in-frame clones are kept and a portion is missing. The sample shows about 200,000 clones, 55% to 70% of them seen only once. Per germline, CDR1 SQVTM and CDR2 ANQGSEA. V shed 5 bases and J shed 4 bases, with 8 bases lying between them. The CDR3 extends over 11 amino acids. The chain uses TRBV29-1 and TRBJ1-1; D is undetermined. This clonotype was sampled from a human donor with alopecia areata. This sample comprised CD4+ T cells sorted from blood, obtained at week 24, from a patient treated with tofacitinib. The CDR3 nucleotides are TGCAGCGTTAAGAGTAGCACTGAAGCTTTCTTT. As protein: CSVKSSTEAFF. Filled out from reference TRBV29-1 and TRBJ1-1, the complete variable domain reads SAVISQKPSRDICQRGTSLTIQCQVDSQVTMMFWYRQQPGQSLTLIATANQGSEATYESGFVIDKFPISRPNLTFSTLTVSNMSPEDSSIYLCSVKSSTEAFFGQGTRLTVV.